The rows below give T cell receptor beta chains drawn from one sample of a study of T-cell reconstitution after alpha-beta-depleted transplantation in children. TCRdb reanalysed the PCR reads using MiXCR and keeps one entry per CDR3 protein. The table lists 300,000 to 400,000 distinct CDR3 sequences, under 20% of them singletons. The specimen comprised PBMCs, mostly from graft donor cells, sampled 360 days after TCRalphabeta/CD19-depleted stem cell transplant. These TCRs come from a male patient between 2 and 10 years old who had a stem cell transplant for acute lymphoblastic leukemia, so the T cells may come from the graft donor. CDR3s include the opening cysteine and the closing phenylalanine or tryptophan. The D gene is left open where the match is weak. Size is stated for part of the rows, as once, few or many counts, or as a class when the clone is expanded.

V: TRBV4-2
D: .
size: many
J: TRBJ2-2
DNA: TGTGCCAGCAGCCAAGTGCAGGGGAACGGGGAGCTGTTTTTT
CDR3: CASSQVQGNGELFF

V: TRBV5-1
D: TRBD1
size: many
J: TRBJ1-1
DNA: TGCGCCAGCAGCTTCGTTGGAGGGGGCCCGAACACTGAAGCTTTCTTT
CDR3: CASSFVGGGPNTEAFF

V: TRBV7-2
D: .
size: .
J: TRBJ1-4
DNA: TGTGCCAGCAGCTTCGCCCCCCGGGACATGCTAAAGACCGCAACTAATGAAAAACTGTTTTTT
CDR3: CASSFAPRDMLKTATNEKLFF

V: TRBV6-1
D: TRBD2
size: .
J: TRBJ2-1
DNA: TGTGCCAGCAAAGGGCGGGACTATGACAATGAGCAGTTCTTC
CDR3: CASKGRDYDNEQFF

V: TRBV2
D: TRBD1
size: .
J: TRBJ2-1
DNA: TGTGCCAGCAGCACCAGATCCGGGACAGGGGCCTACAATGAGCAGTTCTTC
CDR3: CASSTRSGTGAYNEQFF

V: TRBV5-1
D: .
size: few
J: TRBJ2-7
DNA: TGCGCCAGCAGCTTGGGGGGGACCGTGATGGGCGAGCAGTACTTC
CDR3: CASSLGGTVMGEQYF

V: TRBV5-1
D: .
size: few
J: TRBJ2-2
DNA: TGCGCCAGCAGCTTGGAACCTATCCCCACCGGGGAGCTGTTTTTT
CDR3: CASSLEPIPTGELFF

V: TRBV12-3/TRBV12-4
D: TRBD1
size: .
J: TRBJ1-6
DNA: TGTGCCAGCAGTTTGGGGACAGGGGGTGTCAATTCACCCCTCCACTTT
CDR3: CASSLGTGGVNSPLHF

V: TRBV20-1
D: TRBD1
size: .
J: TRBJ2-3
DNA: TGCAGTGCTAGAGGGGTCGCGGGACAGGGGAACACAGATACGCAGTATTTT
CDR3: CSARGVAGQGNTDTQYF

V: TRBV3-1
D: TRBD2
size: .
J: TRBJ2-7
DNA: TGTGCCAGCAGCAAACCAGGGACTAGCAGCTCCTACGAGCAGTACTTC
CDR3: CASSKPGTSSSYEQYF

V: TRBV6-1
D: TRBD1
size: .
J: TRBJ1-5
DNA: TGTGCCAGCAGTGCAGGACAGGGGAGCAATCAGCCCCAGCATTTT
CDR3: CASSAGQGSNQPQHF

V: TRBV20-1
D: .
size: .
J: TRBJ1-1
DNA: TGCAGTGCACCCCGGAGGGCGGGACCTGGAGGCACTGAAGCTTTCTTT
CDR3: CSAPRRAGPGGTEAFF

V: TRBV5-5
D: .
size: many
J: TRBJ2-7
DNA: TGTGCCAGCAGCTTGGAGTGGGTAGCGAGGTCCTACGAGCAGTACTTC
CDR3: CASSLEWVARSYEQYF

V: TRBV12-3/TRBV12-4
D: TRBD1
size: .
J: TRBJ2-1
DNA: TGTGCCAGCAGTCCACCGGGACAGGGAAGCCATGAGCAGTTCTTC
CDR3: CASSPPGQGSHEQFF

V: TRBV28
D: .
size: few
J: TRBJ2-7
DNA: TGTGCCAGCAGTTCACTCTCCGGGGGCTCCTACGAGCAGTACTTC
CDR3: CASSSLSGGSYEQYF

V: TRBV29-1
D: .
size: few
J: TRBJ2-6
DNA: TGCAGCGTTGAAGTATGGAATCATGGGGCCAACGTCCTGACTTTC
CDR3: CSVEVWNHGANVLTF

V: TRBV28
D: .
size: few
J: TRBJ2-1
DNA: TGTGCCAGCAGTTTAGCGGGTACCTCCTACAATGAGCAGTTCTTC
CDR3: CASSLAGTSYNEQFF

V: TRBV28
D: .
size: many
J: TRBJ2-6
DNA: TGTGCCAGCAGTCCACAACTAGCTTCTGGGGCCAACGTCCTGACTTTC
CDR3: CASSPQLASGANVLTF

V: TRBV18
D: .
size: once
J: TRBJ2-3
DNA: TGTGCCAGCTCATCCCCGATGGGGGATACGCAGTATTTT
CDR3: CASSSPMGDTQYF

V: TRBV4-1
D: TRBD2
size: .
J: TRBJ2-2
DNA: TGCGCCAGCAGCTTTCGAAGACTAGCGGGAGACACCGGGGAGCTGTTTTTT
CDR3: CASSFRRLAGDTGELFF

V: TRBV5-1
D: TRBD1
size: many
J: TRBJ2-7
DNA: TGCGCCAGCAGCTGGCCCGGGACAGGGGAATTCAATCCCTACGAGCAGTACTTC
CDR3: CASSWPGTGEFNPYEQYF

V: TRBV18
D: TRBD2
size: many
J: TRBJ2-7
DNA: TGTGCCAGCTCACGGGGACTAGCGCTATCCTACGAGCAGTACTTC
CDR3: CASSRGLALSYEQYF

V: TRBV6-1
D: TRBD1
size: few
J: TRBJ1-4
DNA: TGTGCCAGCACCCCCTGGACAGGGTCGAAGGAAAAACTGTTTTTT
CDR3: CASTPWTGSKEKLFF

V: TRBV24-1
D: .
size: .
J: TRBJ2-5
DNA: TGTGCCACCAGTGATCCGAGGGATTGGGCGGCTGACGGTGGAGAGACCCAGTACTTC
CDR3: CATSDPRDWAADGGETQYF

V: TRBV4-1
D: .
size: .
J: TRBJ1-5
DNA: TGCGCCAGCAGCCAAGAGCCCACAGGGCTGCCCCAGCATTTT
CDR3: CASSQEPTGLPQHF

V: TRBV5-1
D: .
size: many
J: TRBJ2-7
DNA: TGCGCCAGCAGCTTGGCGAGCGATTCCTACGAGCAGTACTTC
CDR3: CASSLASDSYEQYF

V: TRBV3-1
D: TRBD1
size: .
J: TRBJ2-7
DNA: TGTGCCAGCAGCCAAGAAATGCCGGGACAGTTCAACGAGCAGTACTTC
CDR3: CASSQEMPGQFNEQYF

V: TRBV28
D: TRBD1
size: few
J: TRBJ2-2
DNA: TGTGCCAGCAGCCGGGACAGGGTAGGCCCCACCGGGGAGCTGTTTTTT
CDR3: CASSRDRVGPTGELFF

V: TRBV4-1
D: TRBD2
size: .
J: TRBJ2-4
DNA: TGCGCCAGCAGCCAAGATCCCTCTCCTAGCGGGAGGCAATCTGGGTATAACATTCAGTACTTC
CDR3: CASSQDPSPSGRQSGYNIQYF

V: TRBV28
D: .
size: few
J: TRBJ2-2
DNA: TGTGCCAGCGTTCCAGGGGGGATCACCGGGGAGCTGTTTTTT
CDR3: CASVPGGITGELFF

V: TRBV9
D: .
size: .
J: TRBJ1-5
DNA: TGTGCCAGCAGCCGAGGGCGGGGGGCTAATCAGCCCCAGCATTTT
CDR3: CASSRGRGANQPQHF

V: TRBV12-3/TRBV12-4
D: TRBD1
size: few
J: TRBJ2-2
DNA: TGTGCCAGCAGGTTACAGGGGGTTAACACCGGGGAGCTGTTTTTT
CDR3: CASRLQGVNTGELFF

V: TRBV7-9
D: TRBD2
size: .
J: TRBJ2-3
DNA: TGTGCCAGCAGCTTTTCGGGACTAGGGGTAGATACGCAGTATTTT
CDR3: CASSFSGLGVDTQYF

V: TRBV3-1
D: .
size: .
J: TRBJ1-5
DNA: TGTGCCAGCAGCCAATATCACCGGCAAGGTTGCAGCAATCAGCCCCAGCATTTT
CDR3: CASSQYHRQGCSNQPQHF

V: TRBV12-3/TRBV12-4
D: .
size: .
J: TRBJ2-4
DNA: TGTGCCAGCAGTTTATGGGAGGAGGCCAAAAACATTCAGTACTTC
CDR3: CASSLWEEAKNIQYF

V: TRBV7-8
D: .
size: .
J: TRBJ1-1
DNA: TGTGCCAGCAGCCCCGGACAGTCTTTGAACACTGAAGCTTTCTTT
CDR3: CASSPGQSLNTEAFF

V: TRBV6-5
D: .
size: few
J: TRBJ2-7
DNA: TGTGCCAGCAGTTACGCGGACGAGCAGTACTTC
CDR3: CASSYADEQYF

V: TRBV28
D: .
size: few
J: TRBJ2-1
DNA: TGTGCCAGCACCCTAGGGAGTAGCAATGAGCAGTTCTTC
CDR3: CASTLGSSNEQFF

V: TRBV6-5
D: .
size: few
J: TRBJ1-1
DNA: TGTGCCAGCAGTTTACAGGGAGGGGGAGCTTTCTTT
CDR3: CASSLQGGGAFF

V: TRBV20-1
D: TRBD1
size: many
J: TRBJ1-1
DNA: TGCAGTGCTTACAGGGGGAGGGAGTGGGACACTGAAGCTTTCTTT
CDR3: CSAYRGREWDTEAFF

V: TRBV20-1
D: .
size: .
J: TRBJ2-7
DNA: TGCAGTGCTAGAGGGGGGAGCCGCTACGAGCAGTACTTC
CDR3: CSARGGSRYEQYF

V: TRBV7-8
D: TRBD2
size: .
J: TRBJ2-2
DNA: TGTGCCAGCAGCCCAAGTACTAGCGGGAGAATTTCCACCGGGGAGCTGTTTTTT
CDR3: CASSPSTSGRISTGELFF

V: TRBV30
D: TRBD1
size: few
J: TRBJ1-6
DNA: TGTGCCTGCTCCCGGGACAGGGGTTCACCCCTCCACTTT
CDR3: CACSRDRGSPLHF

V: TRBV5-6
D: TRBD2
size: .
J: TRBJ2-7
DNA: TGTGCCAGCAGCAGAAGGACTAGCGGGAGGTTTAGCGGCTACGAGCAGTACTTC
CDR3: CASSRRTSGRFSGYEQYF

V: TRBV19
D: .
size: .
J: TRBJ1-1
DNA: TGTGCCAGTAGTAAGGCCCCCACGAACACTGAAGCTTTCTTT
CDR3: CASSKAPTNTEAFF

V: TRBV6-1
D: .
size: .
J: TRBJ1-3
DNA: TGTGCCAGCAGTGGGTACAGAGAGGCTGGAAACACCATATATTTT
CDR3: CASSGYREAGNTIYF

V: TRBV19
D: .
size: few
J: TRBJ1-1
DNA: TGTGCCAGTAGTATAGGCGGCTTGAACACTGAAGCTTTCTTT
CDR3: CASSIGGLNTEAFF

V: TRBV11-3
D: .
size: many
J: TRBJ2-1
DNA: TGTGCCAGCAGCTTCGGAGCTGGTGAGCAGTTCTTC
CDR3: CASSFGAGEQFF

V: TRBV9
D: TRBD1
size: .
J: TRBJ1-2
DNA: TGTGCCAGCAGCCCCGGGACAGGGTACGGCTACACCTTC
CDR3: CASSPGTGYGYTF

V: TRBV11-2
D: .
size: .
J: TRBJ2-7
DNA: TGTGCCAGCAGCCCAATAAGAGACTACGAGCAGTACTTC
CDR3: CASSPIRDYEQYF

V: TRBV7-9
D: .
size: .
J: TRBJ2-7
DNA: TGTGCCAGCAGCGTAGACTTGGGCTACGAGCAGTACTTC
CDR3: CASSVDLGYEQYF

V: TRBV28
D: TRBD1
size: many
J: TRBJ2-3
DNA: TGTGCCAGCAGTTTGATTGCCGGGACAGGCATTAGCACAGATACGCAGTATTTT
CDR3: CASSLIAGTGISTDTQYF

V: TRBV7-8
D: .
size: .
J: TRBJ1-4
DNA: TGTGCCAGCAAGCAAACGCGAGGCCTTAATGAAAAACTGTTTTTT
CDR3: CASKQTRGLNEKLFF

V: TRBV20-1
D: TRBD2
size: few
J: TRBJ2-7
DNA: TGCAGTGCTAGAGACCCGGGACTAGCGGGAGGGTGGAGCTCCTACGAGCAGTACTTC
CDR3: CSARDPGLAGGWSSYEQYF